This TCR beta chain was retrieved from a study of patients and donors after allogeneic stem cell transplantation. The V end lost 4 bases, the J end lost 0 bases, and 6 bases lay between the germline ends. The germline V gene has CDR1 GTSNPN and CDR2 SVGIG (reference sequence). This CDR3 has 12 amino acids. Via MiXCR, TCRdb re-called the RT-PCR reads, giving one row per CDR3 protein. The repertoire holds about a million distinct CDR3 sequences, under 20% seen once, with roughly 6% in the top ten. This sequence joins TRBV30 and TRBJ1-1; no firm D call. The material sequenced was blood, either unsorted or a sorted T cell fraction (not recorded which). This TCR was recovered from a human donor who was either an allogeneic HSCT recipient or a stem cell or donor lymphocyte infusion donor (not recorded which). It is not recorded whose cells these are; they may come from a transplant donor. CDR3 loop: CAWMRLNTEAFF. As DNA, the CDR3 is TGTGCCTGGATGAGGCTGAACACTGAAGCTTTCTTT.